This entry describes one T cell receptor beta chain. No cognate antigen has been identified for it. The record has no base qualities; no much larger clone is one base away. The immunoSEQ Assay, a bias-controlled multiplex PCR, was used to amplify TCRbeta CDR3 regions from genomic DNA. On the study's bioinformatics: Nucleated cell counts per sample were estimated from amplification of reference gene primers within the assay. Sequence reads were collapsed and filtered to measure the absolute abundance of every unique TCRbeta CDR3 rearrangement. For each sample, productive Simpson clonality was calculated by taking the square root of Simpson's diversity index across productive rearrangements. Drawn from immuneACCESS, this table holds only the in-frame rearrangements with V and J called that TCRdb kept. Clones are partly lost; checked studies trace under half to an unresolved V gene and leave the rest unexplained. The V and J calls and clone size are taken from that table; D and trimming were inferred from the DNA. In all, the sample holds about 74,000 clones, and approximately 86% of those were seen once. Approximately 2% of the sample comes from the top ten.

These data are taken from a study of blood T cell repertoires in COVID-19 (TCRdb year 2020). Context from the whole study: The collaborator samples originated in the United States, Italy and Spain and spanned the acute and convalescent phases of COVID-19. The material from the prospective study consisted of cDNA or gDNA derived from T cells, B-cell-depleted T cells, or PBMCs. Deeply sampled blood TCRbeta repertoires from subjects exposed to, actively infected with, or recovered from COVID-19 were included in the dataset. The repertoires were released in a freely available public database intended as a resource for research on the immune response to SARS-CoV-2. The samples were drawn from two sources: the first 160 participants of the ongoing ImmuneRACE study, and 950 to 1,500 subjects contributed by 6 global collaborators. A de-identified subject ID, COVID-19 status, age in years and sex were almost always included in the sample metadata. Where HLA class I and class II types were available, the types were taken from metadata supplied by the sample provider, not from assay-based typing.

Broader findings and caveats from the paper: How much clinical and demographic metadata was included differed by source and by participant, and the metadata was provided uncurated.

The germline V gene provides CDR1 MGHRA and CDR2 YSYEKL. After removal of 3 bases from V and 1 base from J, the junction retains 14 bases not matched to a gene. The CDR3 runs 18 amino acids, cysteine and phenylalanine included. The kept DNA is CDR3 alone, 54 bases in frame from the first base. The collaborating institutions used their own protocols to collect whole blood in K2EDTA tubes. For TCRbeta analysis, collaborators shipped samples in one of three forms: frozen whole blood, isolated PBMCs, or DNA extracted from either of those sample types. Material: peripheral blood. The rearrangement joined TRBV4-1 to TRBJ1-2; 7 central bases correspond to TRBD1. The clonotype was recovered from a woman over 75 with active or convalescent COVID-19. The CDR3 region has the sequence CASSQPHLDRTVNYGYTF. Read as DNA, the sequence is TGCGCCAGCAGCCAGCCCCATCTGGACAGGACGGTTAACTATGGCTACACCTTC.